This T cell receptor (beta chain) derives from a study of blood T cell repertoires in COVID-19 (dated by TCRdb to about 2020). Regarding the research as a whole: Samples covering the acute and convalescent phases of COVID-19 were provided by collaborators in the United States, Italy and Spain. The material from the prospective study consisted of cDNA or gDNA derived from T cells, B-cell-depleted T cells, or PBMCs. Subjects who had been exposed to COVID-19, were actively infected with it, or had recovered from it provided the deeply sampled blood TCRbeta repertoires that made up the dataset. The repertoires were released in a freely available public database intended as a resource for research on the immune response to SARS-CoV-2. Samples were obtained from the ongoing ImmuneRACE study (first 160 participants) and from over 1,000 subjects provided by 6 global collaborators. Nearly every sample came with metadata listing a de-identified subject ID, COVID-19 status, age in years and sex. Where HLA class I and class II types were available, the types were taken from metadata supplied by the sample provider, not from assay-based typing.

The collaborating institutions used their own protocols to collect whole blood in K2EDTA tubes. For TCRbeta analysis, collaborators shipped samples as frozen whole blood, isolated PBMCs, or DNA extracted from either of those sample types. The immunoSEQ Assay, a bias-controlled multiplex PCR, was used to amplify TCRbeta CDR3 regions from genomic DNA. Per the original workflow: Nucleated cell counts per sample were estimated from amplification of reference gene primers within the assay. Sequence reads were collapsed and filtered to measure the absolute abundance of every unique TCRbeta CDR3 rearrangement. Productive Simpson clonality was computed per sample as the square root of Simpson's diversity index over productive rearrangements. What TCRdb holds here is the immuneACCESS table cut down to in-frame rearrangements. Part of the clones is not present; checked against another copy, under half of the missing clones reflect an unresolved V gene, and the others are unexplained. V, J and clone size reflect that table, while D and trimming were determined from the DNA. The sample yields 200,000 to 300,000 clones; about 86% were counted once. The top ten hold under 2% of the sample.

Reading from cysteine to phenylalanine, the CDR3 counts 15 amino acids. The CDR3 DNA has 45 bases and is translated from base 1. The germline V gene yields SGHRS for CDR1 and YFSETQ for CDR2. The full study reports these points: Clinical and demographic metadata were provided uncurated, with the amount varying by source and participant.

This clone was observed a single time. Its target antigen remains unknown. A junction end diverges from the germline sequence, so it may reflect a read error. This TCR came from a man aged 25-45 years with active or convalescent COVID-19. Sequencing input: peripheral blood. Here the chain combines TRBV5-1 and TRBJ1-2; a confident D gene designation cannot be given. The DNA is TGCGCCAGCAGCTTGGAATTCCCCACTAATTATGGCTACACCTTC. It is translated as CASSLEFPTNYGYTF.